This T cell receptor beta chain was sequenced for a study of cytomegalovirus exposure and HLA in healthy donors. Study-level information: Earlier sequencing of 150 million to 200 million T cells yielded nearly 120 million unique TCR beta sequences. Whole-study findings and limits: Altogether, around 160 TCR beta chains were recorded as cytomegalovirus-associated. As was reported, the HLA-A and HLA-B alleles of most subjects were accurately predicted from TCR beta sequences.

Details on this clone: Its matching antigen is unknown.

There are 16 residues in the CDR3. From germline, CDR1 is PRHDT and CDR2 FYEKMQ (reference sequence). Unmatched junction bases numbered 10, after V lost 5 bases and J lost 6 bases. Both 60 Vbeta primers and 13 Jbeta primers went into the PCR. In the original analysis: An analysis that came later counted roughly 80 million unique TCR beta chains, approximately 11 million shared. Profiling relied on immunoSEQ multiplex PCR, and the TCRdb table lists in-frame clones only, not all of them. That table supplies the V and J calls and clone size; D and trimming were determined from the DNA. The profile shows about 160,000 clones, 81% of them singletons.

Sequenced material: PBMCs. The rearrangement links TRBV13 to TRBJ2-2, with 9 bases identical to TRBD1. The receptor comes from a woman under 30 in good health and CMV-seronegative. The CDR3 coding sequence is TGTGCCAGCAGCACCATCGGGGACAGGGACGCCGGGGAGCTGTTTTTT. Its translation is CASSTIGDRDAGELFF.